These T cell receptor beta chains were read from a single sample in a study of T cell clonotyping in hematopoietic cell transplantation. Clones were read by immunoSEQ multiplex PCR, and TCRdb kept only the in-frame ones, dropping some. The top ten clones hold 1.5% to 2% of a sample with 70,000 or so clones, 94% of them seen once. Sequencing input: peripheral blood mononuclear cells. The receptor source for this set is a man aged 50 to 60 in good health. Some clones in this sample may be carry-over from other donors' samples. CDR3s leave out the opening cysteine and the closing phenylalanine or tryptophan.

v_call	j_call	cdr3_aa
TRBV5-4	TRBJ2-2	ASSRRQGPGELF
TRBV1	TRBJ2-3	TSSQDSLAGIDDTQY
TRBV9	TRBJ2-7	ASSQGLAAYEQY
TRBV7-2	TRBJ2-7	ASSLGVGTYEQY
TRBV19	TRBJ1-1	ASGSAGGIFWNTEAF
TRBV19	TRBJ1-4	ASRIGQGAFDEKLF
TRBV9	TRBJ2-5	ASSVLPRGETQY
TRBV7-9	TRBJ1-4	ASSLAVADNEKLF
TRBV28	TRBJ2-7	ASSLPGIGQY
TRBV4-1	TRBJ1-3	ASSQDPTGESGNTIY
TRBV4-1	TRBJ2-7	ASSQVSSGSSYEQY
TRBV5-1	TRBJ2-1	ASSFGSRGDEQF
TRBV27	TRBJ1-4	ASSLSGFEKLF
TRBV4-2	TRBJ2-7	ASSQDTTGISEQY
TRBV6-1	TRBJ1-2	ASSERYWESNYGYT
TRBV5-6	TRBJ1-1	ASSFSENTEAF
TRBV5-1	TRBJ1-1	ASSLVVGQNDEAF
TRBV28	TRBJ1-4	ASSPGTAARGKLF
TRBV6-1	TRBJ1-2	ASSFNRGRDGYT
TRBV28	TRBJ2-2	ASSFGLAGHVPNTGELF
TRBV28	TRBJ1-1	ASRVPTAEAF
TRBV2	TRBJ2-7	ASSAEDRTISYEQY
TRBV2	TRBJ2-3	ASKGRSTDTQY
TRBV2	TRBJ1-4	ASSDRSNEKLF
TRBV28	TRBJ2-7	ASRDGGTYYEQY
TRBV6-5	TRBJ2-7	ASSNAVGYEQY
TRBV6-5	TRBJ2-1	ASSYSAGRPYNEQF
TRBV2	TRBJ1-1	ASSLQIKNTEAF
TRBV7-2	TRBJ2-1	ASSLASHEQF
TRBV19	TRBJ1-5	ASSTGTGSNQPQH
TRBV27	TRBJ1-1	ATIRVQNTEAF
TRBV19	TRBJ1-1	ASSPDNIGTEAF